What follows are 19 T cell receptor beta chains derived from one specimen sequenced in a study of PD-L1 blockade in urothelial cancer (dated 2017 in TCRdb). Library method: the immunoSEQ multiplex PCR assay. Entries here come from immuneACCESS through TCRdb and include only in-frame sequences with V and J called. Some clones fail to appear in such tables; in the studies checked, an unresolved V gene covers under half of the shortfall, and the cause of the remainder is unknown. This sample gives 70,000 to 90,000 clones in total; roughly 87% of them show up just once. The ten biggest clones cover more than 8% of the sample. This specimen was PBMCs, taken around atezolizumab (anti-PD-L1) treatment. These receptors came from a man aged 65-85 years with urothelial cancer.

The V call is TRBV30, the J call TRBJ2-7; TRBD1 is a possible D gene (6 bases). Trimming took off 2 bases at V and 6 bases at J, with 11 bases between the two ends. Germline V gene data show CDR1 as GTSNPN and CDR2 as SVGIG (reference sequence). CDR3 length equals 12 residues. CDR3 DNA sequence: TGTGCCTGGAGTTCAGGGGTGGGCGAGCAGTACTTC. Encoded protein: CAWSSGVGEQYF. The whole variable domain, remainder taken from reference TRBV30 and TRBJ2-7, is SQTIHQWPATLVQPVGSPLSLECTVEGTSNPNLYWYRQAAGRGLQLLFYSVGIGQISSEVPQNLSASRPQDRQFILSSKKLLLSDSGFYLCAWSSGVGEQYFGPGTRLTVT.

The gene calls are TRBV7-3 and TRBJ2-1; 7 bases agree with TRBD1. In germline, CDR1 is SGHTA, CDR2 FQGTGA. The ends lost 6 bases at V and 7 bases at J; junction bases unmatched: 15. This CDR3 is 16 amino acids long. CDR3 in amino acids: CASSRTGTETENEQFF. The CDR3 DNA sequence: TGTGCCAGCAGTCGTACCGGGACAGAGACAGAGAATGAGCAGTTCTTC.

The rearrangement links TRBV11-3 to TRBJ1-1; possible D gene TRBD1, 5 bases. Trimming took off 5 bases at V and 3 bases at J, with 19 bases between the two ends. The CDR3 runs 16 residues. The germline V gene encodes CDR1 SGHNT and CDR2 YENEEA. CDR3 sequence (DNA): TGTGCCAGCAGCCGAAGTGGCGCAGGGAGGTACACTGAAGCTTTCTTT. It encodes CASSRSGAGRYTEAFF.

The chain is built from TRBV28 and TRBJ1-4; tentatively, D is TRBD1 (6 bases). Germline loops: CDR1 MDHEN, CDR2 SYDVKM. Trimming removed 3 bases at V and 6 bases at J, with 11 bases between. CDR3 length: 14 amino acids. CDR3 in amino acids: CASSFLEGDEKLFF. The CDR3 coding sequence is TGTGCCAGCAGTTTTTTAGAGGGGGATGAAAAACTGTTTTTT.

This chain uses TRBV10-3 with TRBJ2-1; D remains ambiguous. Between the trimmed V and J ends, which lost 0 bases and 1 base, there was a span of 10 bases. In germline, CDR1 is ENHRY, CDR2 SYGVKD. CDR3 size: 16 residues. The CDR3 sequence is CAISESNGVSYNEQFF. The CDR3 bases are TGTGCCATCAGTGAGTCGAACGGTGTTTCCTACAATGAGCAGTTCTTC.

The table lists this clone with a count of one. V usage is TRBV27 and J usage is TRBJ1-6; D ambiguous. Trimming pared 6 bases from V and 7 bases from J, leaving 16 bases between. Germline CDR1 MNHEY, CDR2 SMNVEV (reference sequence). The CDR3 extends over 15 amino acids. The CDR3 DNA reads TGTGCCAGCAGGGTGGGATCGGCGGGGAATTCACCCCTCCACTTT. This gives the protein CASRVGSAGNSPLHF.

The gene calls are TRBV4-2 and TRBJ2-3; 11 nucleotides line up with TRBD2. This CDR3 has 20 amino acids. V shed 0 bases, J shed 3 bases, and the junction held 14 bases outside the gene matches. Germline values: CDR1 LGHNA, CDR2 YNFKEQ. CDR3 sequence (DNA): TGTGCCAGCAGCCAAGATTATAGATTTGGGACTAGCGGTATGACAGATACGCAGTATTTT. This sequence encodes CASSQDYRFGTSGMTDTQYF.

The chain uses TRBV15 and TRBJ1-1, with 7 bases identical to TRBD1. The V segment lost 1 base and the J segment 6 bases; nucleotides outside the gene matches: 5. CDR1 and CDR2 (germline): LNHNV, YYDKDF (reference sequence). The CDR3 is 14 residues long. The CDR3 sequence is CATSRASQGAEAFF. In DNA form, the CDR3 reads TGTGCCACCAGCAGAGCTTCTCAGGGGGCTGAAGCTTTCTTT.

This clone was observed a single time. This chain links TRBV19 with TRBJ2-4; 10 bases are shared with TRBD1. The CDR3 has 16 amino acids. The J segment lost 3 bases and the V segment lost 3 bases, leaving 5 bases of the junction unmatched. CDR1 and CDR2 (germline): LNHDA, SQIVND (reference sequence). CDR3 protein: CASSISRTGGKNIQYF. For the CDR3, the DNA is TGTGCCAGTAGTATTTCTCGGACAGGGGGCAAAAACATTCAGTACTTC.

The chain joins TRBV27 to TRBJ2-7, with no clear D. CDR1 and CDR2 (germline): MNHEY, SMNVEV (reference sequence). The CDR3 has 14 amino acids. Trimming took off 3 bases at V and 4 bases at J, with 13 bases between the two ends. CDR3 residues: CASSFQSSVYEQYF. The CDR3 nucleotides are TGTGCCAGCAGTTTCCAGTCCAGTGTGTACGAGCAGTACTTC.

This chain links TRBV5-4 with TRBJ2-7; unclear D gene. Germline V gene sequence: CDR1 SGHNT, CDR2 YYREEE (reference sequence). This CDR3 is built from 13 residues. Trimming stripped 0 bases from V and 3 bases from J, with 7 bases between. CDR3 in amino acids: CASSLGTNYEQYF. CDR3 in DNA: TGTGCCAGCAGCTTGGGAACTAACTACGAGCAGTACTTC.

The V call is TRBV6-1, the J call TRBJ2-5; 9 nucleotides match TRBD2. The V gene's germline CDR1 is MNHNS and CDR2 SASEGT. The V and J ends lost 4 bases and 4 bases, in that order; junction bases with no gene match: 4. The CDR3 length is 14 residues. CDR3: CASSGGGAAETQYF. The CDR3 DNA is TGTGCCAGCAGTGGCGGGGGGGCGGCAGAGACCCAGTACTTC.

The CDR3 here is CAPAPDNQETQYF. CDR3 coding DNA: TGCGCGCCAGCCCCCGACAACCAAGAGACCCAGTACTTC. This chain links TRBV10-1 with TRBJ2-5; D is undetermined. Germline V gene sequence: CDR1 WNHNN, CDR2 SYGVQD (reference sequence). This CDR3 comprises 13 residues.

This chain joins TRBV4-1 and TRBJ1-2, with TRBD1 as a possible D gene (5 bases). The CDR3 is 16 residues long. Germline CDR1 is MGHRA and CDR2 is YSYEKL. Between the trimmed V and J ends, which lost 0 bases and 4 bases, there was a span of 15 bases. The CDR3 sequence: CASSQDPSGGTYGYTF. CDR3 sequence (DNA): TGCGCCAGCAGCCAAGATCCTTCCGGGGGAACCTATGGCTACACCTTC.

The chain employs TRBV5-1 and TRBJ2-7, with 7 nucleotides matching TRBD1. The V gene end was trimmed by 2 bases and the J gene end by 6 bases; junction bases not matched to a gene: 8. This CDR3 region has 14 residues. Germline V lookup: CDR1 SGHRS, CDR2 YFSETQ. The CDR3 nucleotides read TGCGCCAGCAGCTTCGGGGACAGTCGACCCGAGCAGTACTTC. This sequence encodes CASSFGDSRPEQYF.

This clone was recorded once. This sequence joins TRBV10-3 and TRBJ1-2, with 7 nucleotides matching TRBD1. The V and J ends lost 8 bases and 4 bases, in that order; junction bases with no gene match: 7. The CDR3 runs to 13 residues. CDR1 ENHRY and CDR2 SYGVKD come from the germline V gene. The CDR3 region has the DNA TGTGCCATCTCTGGAGGACAGGCCTATGGCTACACCTTC. The encoded protein is CAISGGQAYGYTF.

CDR3 loop: CASSQGGLVYNEQFF. The CDR3 nucleotides read TGCGCCAGCAGCCAAGGGGGACTAGTCTACAATGAGCAGTTCTTC. V and J are TRBV4-3 and TRBJ2-1, with 8 bases identical to TRBD2. CDR1 and CDR2 from the germline V gene are LGHNA and YSLEER. The V and J ends lost 1 base and 3 bases, in that order; junction bases with no gene match: 2. The CDR3 runs 15 residues.

This clone turned up a few times. The rearrangement links TRBV10-3 to TRBJ2-5; 12 bases map to TRBD1. The CDR3 is made up of 14 amino acids. V shed 6 bases and J 6 bases; nucleotides not matched to a gene: 5. The germline V gene has CDR1 ENHRY and CDR2 SYGVKD. The CDR3 loop reads CAIRGDRGRKTQYF. CDR3 nucleotide sequence: TGTGCCATCAGGGGGGACAGGGGGCGGAAGACCCAGTACTTC.

This chain links TRBV6-5 with TRBJ2-1; TRBD1 aligns across 8 bases. Germline V CDR1 and CDR2: MNHEY, SVGAGI. V dropped 6 bases and J dropped 7; count of bases not matched to a gene: 11. CDR3 length equals 15 residues. In DNA form, the CDR3 reads TGTGCCAGCAGGGCCCGGACAGGGAAGAAGAATGAGCAGTTCTTC. Its translation: CASRARTGKKNEQFF.